The rows below give T cell receptor beta chains drawn from one sample of a study of radiotherapy plus CTLA-4 blockade in lung cancer. Some clones are missing from TCRdb's copy, which holds only in-frame ones; the method was immunoSEQ multiplex PCR. The data show 75,000 to 100,000 clones, about 81% seen once. Sequencing was performed on peripheral blood, taken from a patient treated with radiotherapy plus ipilimumab. These receptors were collected from a human donor with non-small cell lung cancer who had a partial response to radiotherapy plus ipilimumab. CDR3s include the opening cysteine and the closing phenylalanine or tryptophan. D genes are given only for firm matches. Some rows mark clone size as missing; the rest say once, few, many or name a class of expanded clone.

v_call,clone_size,d_call,cdr3_length,j_call,cdr3_aa,cdr3_nt
TRBV5-1,NA,TRBD2,15,TRBJ2-1,CASSTGGLAGNEQFF,TGCGCCAGCAGCACGGGGGGACTAGCAGGCAATGAGCAGTTCTTC
TRBV5-1,NA,TRBD1,13,TRBJ1-2,CASSSGTADGYTF,TGCGCCAGCAGCTCCGGGACAGCTGATGGCTACACCTTC
TRBV28,NA,TRBD1,16,TRBJ1-1,CASSRVEGARYTEAFF,TGTGCCAGCAGCCGGGTGGAGGGGGCAAGATACACTGAAGCTTTCTTT
TRBV9,NA,TRBD2,15,TRBJ2-1,CASSVVGLYYNEQFF,TGTGCCAGCAGCGTAGTGGGACTATACTACAATGAGCAGTTCTTC
TRBV11-1,NA,TRBD2,16,TRBJ2-3,CASSLFSGRGTDTQYF,TGTGCCAGCAGCTTATTTAGCGGGAGGGGCACAGATACGCAGTATTTT
TRBV9,NA,TRBD2,17,TRBJ2-3,CASSVLGLAASTDTQYF,TGTGCCAGCAGCGTTCTGGGACTAGCGGCCAGCACAGATACGCAGTATTTT
TRBV29-1,NA,TRBD2,12,TRBJ2-3,CSVVGGADTQYF,TGCAGCGTTGTGGGGGGGGCAGATACGCAGTATTTT
TRBV2,NA,TRBD1,13,TRBJ1-2,CASSRQGADGYTF,TGTGCCAGCAGTCGACAGGGGGCGGATGGCTACACCTTC
TRBV6-6,NA,TRBD1,14,TRBJ2-7,CASSPVDRGYEQYF,TGTGCCAGCAGTCCGGTGGACAGGGGATACGAGCAGTACTTC
TRBV9,NA,NA,15,TRBJ1-5,CASSVGGGAGQPQHF,TGTGCCAGCAGCGTAGGGGGAGGGGCTGGTCAGCCCCAGCATTTT
TRBV27,NA,NA,16,TRBJ1-3,CASSRVGGISGNTIYF,TGTGCCAGCAGCCGCGTCGGGGGGATCTCTGGAAACACCATATATTTT
TRBV27,once,NA,17,TRBJ2-7,CASSLRDSSLSSYEQYF,TGTGCCAGCAGTTTAAGAGACAGCTCCCTGAGCTCCTACGAGCAGTACTTC
TRBV2,NA,TRBD1,11,TRBJ2-4,CATGAKNIQYF,TGTGCGACAGGGGCGAAAAACATTCAGTACTTC
TRBV5-1,NA,TRBD1,16,TRBJ2-6,CASKDRVTSGANVLTF,TGCGCCAGCAAGGACAGGGTAACCTCTGGGGCCAACGTCCTGACTTTC
TRBV10-3,NA,NA,16,TRBJ2-2,CASKGLAAPDTGELFF,TGTGCCTCAAAGGGCCTAGCAGCGCCCGACACCGGGGAGCTGTTTTTT
TRBV5-1,NA,TRBD2,15,TRBJ2-1,CASSLGLASYNEQFF,TGCGCCAGCAGCTTGGGACTAGCTTCCTACAATGAGCAGTTCTTC
TRBV28,NA,NA,13,TRBJ1-4,CASSLVGGEELFF,TGTGCCAGCAGTTTAGTGGGGGGTGAGGAACTGTTTTTT
TRBV7-2,NA,NA,16,TRBJ1-4,CASSADSLTTNEKLFF,TGTGCCAGCAGCGCGGACAGTCTGACAACTAATGAAAAACTGTTTTTT
TRBV13,NA,NA,14,TRBJ2-3,CASSLSASTDTQYF,TGTGCCAGCAGCTTATCAGCGAGCACAGATACGCAGTATTTT
TRBV4-2,NA,NA,14,TRBJ1-1,CASSQRGLITEAFF,TGTGCCAGCAGCCAACGGGGATTGATCACTGAAGCTTTCTTT
TRBV28,few,NA,11,TRBJ2-7,CASSPRVEQYF,TGTGCCAGCAGTCCCCGGGTAGAGCAGTACTTC
TRBV28,NA,TRBD1,16,TRBJ2-1,CASSLSGQGGYNEQFF,TGTGCCAGCAGTTTATCCGGACAGGGCGGCTACAATGAGCAGTTCTTC
TRBV4-1,medium-sized,TRBD1,14,TRBJ2-7,CASSRLETGNEQYF,TGCGCCAGCAGCCGTTTAGAGACAGGGAACGAGCAGTACTTC
TRBV5-1,NA,NA,13,TRBJ1-4,CASRPTTNEKLFF,TGCGCCAGCCGCCCTACGACTAATGAAAAACTGTTTTTT
TRBV6-1,NA,NA,12,TRBJ2-1,CASRREMDEQFF,TGTGCCAGCAGACGGGAGATGGATGAGCAGTTCTTC
TRBV6-1,NA,TRBD2,15,TRBJ2-1,CASYNRAGGVGEQFF,TGTGCCAGCTACAACCGAGCGGGAGGGGTGGGTGAGCAGTTCTTC
TRBV27,NA,NA,14,TRBJ1-5,CASSLDRNNQPQHF,TGTGCCAGCAGTTTAGACAGGAACAATCAGCCCCAGCATTTT
TRBV6-5,NA,NA,15,TRBJ1-4,CASSPGGPANEKLFF,TGTGCCAGCAGCCCCGGGGGGCCAGCAAATGAAAAACTGTTTTTT
TRBV28,NA,TRBD2,16,TRBJ2-1,CASSLGGGTTYNEQFF,TGTGCCAGCAGTTTAGGTGGCGGGACTACCTACAATGAGCAGTTCTTC